The rows below give T cell receptor beta chains drawn from one sample of a study of CD8+ T cells in alopecia areata. Assay: immunoSEQ multiplex PCR; the TCRdb copy retains only in-frame clones and omits some. The sample contains roughly 200,000 clones, 50% to 70% of which appear only once. The sequenced sample was CD4+ T cells sorted from blood, obtained at week 0. These receptors all stem from a human donor with alopecia areata. Each CDR3 is given with its conserved first and last residue. The D gene is left open where the match is weak. The size of a clone is reported for some rows only, either as once, few or many, or as a class for expanded clones.

TRBJ1-2 | TRBV2 | - | - | CASFAATGYGYTF | TGTGCCAGCTTTGCGGCGACAGGCTATGGCTACACCTTC
TRBJ1-6 | TRBV2 | few | - | CASSEGVGDSPLHF | TGTGCCAGCAGTGAAGGGGTAGGTGATTCACCCCTCCACTTT
TRBJ2-1 | TRBV6-1 | - | - | CAGSSIGYNEQFF | TGTGCCGGGTCATCCATAGGCTACAATGAGCAGTTCTTC
TRBJ1-5 | TRBV30 | - | - | CAWSGGASNQPQHF | TGTGCCTGGAGTGGAGGGGCGAGCAATCAGCCCCAGCATTTT
TRBJ2-1 | TRBV29-1 | - | - | CSAIPRIHPTNEQFF | TGCAGCGCGATTCCCAGGATTCACCCCACCAATGAGCAGTTCTTC
TRBJ2-1 | TRBV7-2 | few | - | CASSLPRNEQFF | TGTGCCAGCAGCTTACCCAGGAATGAGCAGTTCTTC
TRBJ2-5 | TRBV9 | - | - | CASSVSETRKETQYF | TGTGCCAGCAGCGTATCTGAGACGAGAAAAGAGACCCAGTACTTC
TRBJ1-2 | TRBV6-5 | - | - | CASSRQKGDYGYTF | TGTGCCAGCAGCCGCCAGAAAGGCGACTATGGCTACACCTTC
TRBJ1-2 | TRBV25-1 | few | - | CASSEQGGNSGYTF | TGTGCCAGCAGTGAGCAGGGTGGGAATTCCGGCTACACCTTC
TRBJ2-5 | TRBV10-3 | - | - | CAISLTLQETQYF | TGTGCCATCAGTCTGACACTGCAAGAGACCCAGTACTTC
TRBJ2-5 | TRBV18 | - | - | CASSSGIVETQYF | TGTGCCAGCTCATCTGGTATTGTGGAGACCCAGTACTTC
TRBJ2-5 | TRBV7-2 | few | TRBD1 | CASSLGPGQLLSQYF | TGTGCCAGCAGCTTAGGACCGGGACAGTTGTTAAGCCAGTACTTC
TRBJ1-6 | TRBV5-1 | few | - | CASSLGQGSDTLHF | TGCGCCAGCAGCTTGGGGCAGGGTTCGGACACCCTCCACTTT
TRBJ2-2 | TRBV15 | - | - | CATSRYSGELFF | TGTGCCACCAGCAGATACTCCGGGGAGCTGTTTTTT
TRBJ2-1 | TRBV4-3 | few | TRBD2 | CASSYSGGAEQFF | TGCGCCAGCAGCTATAGCGGGGGGGCGGAGCAGTTCTTC
TRBJ2-7 | TRBV14 | - | - | CASSRGGRSYEQYF | TGTGCCAGCAGCCGAGGCGGGCGCTCCTACGAGCAGTACTTC
TRBJ1-1 | TRBV15 | - | - | CATSRDPYAEAFF | TGTGCCACCAGCAGAGATCCGTACGCTGAAGCTTTCTTT
TRBJ2-3 | TRBV7-3 | - | TRBD1 | CASSTGTGVRDTQYF | TGTGCCAGCAGCACCGGGACAGGGGTTCGAGATACGCAGTATTTT